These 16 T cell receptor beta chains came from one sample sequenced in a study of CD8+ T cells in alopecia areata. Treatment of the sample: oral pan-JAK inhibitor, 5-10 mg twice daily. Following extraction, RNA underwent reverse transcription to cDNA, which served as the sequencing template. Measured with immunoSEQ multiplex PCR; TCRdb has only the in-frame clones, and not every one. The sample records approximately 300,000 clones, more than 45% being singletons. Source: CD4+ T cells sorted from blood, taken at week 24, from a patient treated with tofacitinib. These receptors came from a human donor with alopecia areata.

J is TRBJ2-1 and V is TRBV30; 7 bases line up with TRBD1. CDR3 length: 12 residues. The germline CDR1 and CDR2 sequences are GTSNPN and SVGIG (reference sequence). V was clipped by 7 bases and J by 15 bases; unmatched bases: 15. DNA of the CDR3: TGTGCCTTCATGAACCGACAGGGTAGACTGTTCTTC. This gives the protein CAFMNRQGRLFF. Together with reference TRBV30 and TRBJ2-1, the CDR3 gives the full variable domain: SQTIHQWPATLVQPVGSPLSLECTVEGTSNPNLYWYRQAAGRGLQLLFYSVGIGQISSEVPQNLSASRPQDRQFILSSKKLLLSDSGFYLCAFMNRQGRLFFGPGTRLTVL.

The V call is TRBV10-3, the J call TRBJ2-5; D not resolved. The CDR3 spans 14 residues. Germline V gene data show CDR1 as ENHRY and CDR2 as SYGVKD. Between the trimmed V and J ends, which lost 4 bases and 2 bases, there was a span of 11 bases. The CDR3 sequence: CAISGTDLQETQYF. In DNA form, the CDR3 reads TGTGCCATCAGTGGGACGGATCTACAAGAGACCCAGTACTTC.

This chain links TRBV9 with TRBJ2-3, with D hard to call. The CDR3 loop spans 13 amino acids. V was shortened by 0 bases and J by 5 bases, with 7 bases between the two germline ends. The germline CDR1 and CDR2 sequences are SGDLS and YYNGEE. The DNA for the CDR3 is TGTGCCAGCAGCGTAGCGGTTGGAGATACGCAGTATTTT. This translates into CASSVAVGDTQYF.

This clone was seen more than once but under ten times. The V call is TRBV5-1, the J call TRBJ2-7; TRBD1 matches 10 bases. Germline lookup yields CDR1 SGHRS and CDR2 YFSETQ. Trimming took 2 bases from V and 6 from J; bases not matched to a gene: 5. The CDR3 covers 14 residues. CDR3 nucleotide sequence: TGCGCCAGCAGCTTACCGGGACAGGGGCGCGAGCAGTACTTC. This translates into CASSLPGQGREQYF.

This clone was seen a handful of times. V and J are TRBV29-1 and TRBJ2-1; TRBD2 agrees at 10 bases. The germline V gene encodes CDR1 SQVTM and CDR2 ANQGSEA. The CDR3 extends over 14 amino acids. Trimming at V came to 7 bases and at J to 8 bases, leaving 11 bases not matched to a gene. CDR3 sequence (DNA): TGCAGCGGCGAGCGGGGGGGCCGGGGATATGAGCAGTTCTTC. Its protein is CSGERGGRGYEQFF.

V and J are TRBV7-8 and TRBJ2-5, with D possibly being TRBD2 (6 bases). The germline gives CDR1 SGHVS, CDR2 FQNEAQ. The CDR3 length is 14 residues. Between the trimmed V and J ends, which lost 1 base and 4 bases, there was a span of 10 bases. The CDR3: CASSLVFGGETQYF. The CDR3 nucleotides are TGTGCCAGCAGCTTAGTGTTCGGGGGAGAGACCCAGTACTTC.

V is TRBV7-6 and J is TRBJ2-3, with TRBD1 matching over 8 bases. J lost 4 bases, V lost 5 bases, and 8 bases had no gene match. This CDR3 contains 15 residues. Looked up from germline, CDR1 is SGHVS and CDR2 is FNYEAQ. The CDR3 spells CASSPRTGNADTQYF. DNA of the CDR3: TGTGCCAGCAGCCCTCGGACAGGGAACGCAGATACGCAGTATTTT.

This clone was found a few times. The CDR3 spells CSVAGRLSSGANVLTF. DNA for the CDR3: TGCAGCGTTGCCGGCAGACTTAGCTCTGGGGCCAACGTCCTGACTTTC. The chain carries TRBV29-1 and TRBJ2-6; D remains ambiguous. Trimming left V 4 bases short and J 0 bases short, with 13 bases between. The V gene's germline CDR1 is SQVTM and CDR2 ANQGSEA. There are 16 residues in the CDR3.

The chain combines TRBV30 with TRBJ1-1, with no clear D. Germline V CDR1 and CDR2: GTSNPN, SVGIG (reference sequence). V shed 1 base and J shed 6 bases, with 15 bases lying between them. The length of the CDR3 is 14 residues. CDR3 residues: CAWSGVVGVAEAFF. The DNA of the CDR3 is TGTGCCTGGAGTGGTGTGGTGGGAGTGGCTGAAGCTTTCTTT.

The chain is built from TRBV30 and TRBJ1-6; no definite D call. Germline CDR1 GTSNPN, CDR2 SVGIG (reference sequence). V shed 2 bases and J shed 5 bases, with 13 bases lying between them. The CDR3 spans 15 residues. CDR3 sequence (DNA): TGTGCCTGGAGTCCCCACCCGGGAAATAATTCACCCCTCCACTTT. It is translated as CAWSPHPGNNSPLHF.

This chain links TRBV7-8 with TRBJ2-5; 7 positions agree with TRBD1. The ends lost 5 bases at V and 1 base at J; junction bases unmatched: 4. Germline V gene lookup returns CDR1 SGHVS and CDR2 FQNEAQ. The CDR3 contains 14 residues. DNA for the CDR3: TGTGCCAGCAGCCAGGGACAGATCCAAGAGACCCAGTACTTC. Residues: CASSQGQIQETQYF.

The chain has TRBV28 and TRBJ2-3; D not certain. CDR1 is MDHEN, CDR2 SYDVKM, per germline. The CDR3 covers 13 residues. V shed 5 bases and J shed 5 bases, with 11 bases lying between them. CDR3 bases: TGTGCCAGCAGTAGCTCGGAGAGAGATACGCAGTATTTT. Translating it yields CASSSSERDTQYF.

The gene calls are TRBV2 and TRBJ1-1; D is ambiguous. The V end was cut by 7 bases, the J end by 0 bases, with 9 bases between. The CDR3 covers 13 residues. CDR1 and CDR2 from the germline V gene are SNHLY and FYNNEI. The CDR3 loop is CASTSRMNTEAFF. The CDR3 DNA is TGTGCCAGCACTAGCCGGATGAACACTGAAGCTTTCTTT.

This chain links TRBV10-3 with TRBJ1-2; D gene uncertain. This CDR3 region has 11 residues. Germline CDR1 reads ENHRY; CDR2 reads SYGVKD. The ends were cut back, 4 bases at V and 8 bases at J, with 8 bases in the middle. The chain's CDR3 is CAISVGGGYTF. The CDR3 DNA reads TGTGCCATCAGTGTCGGTGGGGGCTACACCTTC.

The CDR3, as DNA: TGCAGCGTTGAAGATCTTGCGGGGGCTGGGGCCAACGTCCTGACTTTC. It translates to CSVEDLAGAGANVLTF. The chain recombines TRBV29-1 with TRBJ2-6, with 7 bases identical to TRBD2. The trim removed 0 bases at V and 2 bases at J, leaving 4 bases unmatched. Germline lookup yields CDR1 SQVTM and CDR2 ANQGSEA. The CDR3 runs 16 residues.

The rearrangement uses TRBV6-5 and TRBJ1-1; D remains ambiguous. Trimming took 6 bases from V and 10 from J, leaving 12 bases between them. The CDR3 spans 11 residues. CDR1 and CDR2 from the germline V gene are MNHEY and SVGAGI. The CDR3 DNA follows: TGTGCCAGCAGGAAGACGACGGTAGCTTTCTTT. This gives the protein CASRKTTVAFF.